This section outlines one TCR beta chain sequence together with its context. V was clipped by 0 bases and J by 10 bases; unmatched bases: 9. The germline V gene has CDR1 SGHAT and CDR2 FQNNGV. The CDR3 runs to 15 residues. How the authors handled the data: It was from reference gene primer amplification that nucleated cell counts were estimated. Sequencing was performed with immunoSEQ multiplex PCR; in TCRdb, only in-frame clones are kept and a portion is missing. Clone size and the V and J calls come from that table; the DNA yielded D and trimming. The data contain about 98,000 clones, less than 85% of them seen just once; the ten biggest clones take up approximately 10%. The sample comes from a study of blood T cell repertoires in COVID-19. Study overall: Samples came from the United States, Italy and Spain, spanning acute and convalescent COVID-19. The cDNA or gDNA used as material had been derived from T cells, B-cell-depleted T cells, or PBMCs.

The chain uses TRBV11-2 and TRBJ2-1, with TRBD1 identical over 7 bases. Source material: peripheral blood. The clonotype originates from a man in his 70s with active or convalescent COVID-19. The CDR3 DNA is TGTGCCAGCAGCTTAGAACAGGGGACCCTAATGGAGCAGTTCTTC. Translated: CASSLEQGTLMEQFF. The full variable domain, its missing parts supplied by reference TRBV11-2 and TRBJ2-1, is EAGVAQSPRYKIIEKRQSVAFWCNPISGHATLYWYQQILGQGPKLLIQFQNNGVVDDSQLPKDRFSAERLKGVDSTLKIQPAKLEDSAVYLCASSLEQGTLMEQFFGPGTRLTVL.